The 26 T cell receptor beta chains in this list originate from one sample, sequenced in a study of graft-versus-host responses after intestinal transplantation. Generated by immunoSEQ multiplex PCR, the TCRdb table keeps only in-frame clones and is missing some. The sample shows approximately 75,000 clones, roughly 94% of them seen only once. The antigens for these receptors are not known. This specimen was unstimulated CD8+ T cells sorted from spleen or lymph node cells, taken before intestinal transplant. Every receptor here comes from a human donor who received an intestinal transplant.

The chain employs TRBV6-5 and TRBJ2-1, with TRBD1 identical over 10 bases. V lost 7 bases, J lost 4 bases, and 7 bases stayed unmatched. This CDR3 contains 15 residues. Germline loops: CDR1 MNHEY, CDR2 SVGAGI. The DNA for the CDR3 is TGTGCCAGCAACCCGGGACAGGGGAGTTACAATGAGCAGTTCTTC. As protein: CASNPGQGSYNEQFF.

This sequence joins TRBV2 and TRBJ2-7; D is uncertain. The CDR3 loop spans 14 amino acids. Per germline, CDR1 SNHLY and CDR2 FYNNEI. Trimming removed 8 bases at V and 0 bases at J, with 14 bases between. DNA of the CDR3: TGTGCCAGCTGGACCGGGTCCAGCTCCTACGAGCAGTACTTC. It is translated as CASWTGSSSYEQYF.

The rearrangement joins TRBV9 to TRBJ2-6, with 8 bases aligning to TRBD1. The germline V gene encodes CDR1 SGDLS and CDR2 YYNGEE. After removal of 0 bases from V and 0 bases from J, the junction contained 5 bases not matched to a gene. This CDR3 has 18 residues. CDR3: CASSVATQGASGANVLTF. CDR3 nucleotide sequence: TGTGCCAGCAGCGTAGCTACCCAGGGGGCCTCTGGGGCCAACGTCCTGACTTTC. Full variable domain (remainder filled in from reference TRBV9 and TRBJ2-6): DSGVTQTPKHLITATGQRVTLRCSPRSGDLSVYWYQQSLDQGLQFLIQYYNGEERAKGNILERFSAQQFPDLHSELNLSSLELGDSALYFCASSVATQGASGANVLTFGAGSRLTVL.

The V gene is TRBV2, the J gene TRBJ1-5; a weak D match, TRBD1 (5 bases). This CDR3 contains 14 residues. V was pared by 5 bases and J by 4 bases, with 12 bases between. Per germline, CDR1 SNHLY and CDR2 FYNNEI. The CDR3 is CASSFRQLNQPQHF. In DNA form, the CDR3 reads TGTGCCAGCAGTTTCCGACAGCTAAATCAGCCCCAGCATTTT.

This chain joins TRBV4-1 and TRBJ2-1; 9 positions agree with TRBD2. Germline V lookup: CDR1 MGHRA, CDR2 YSYEKL. Losses at the gene ends were 3 bases for V and 3 bases for J; bases not matched to a gene: 12. The CDR3 extends over 18 amino acids. Here the CDR3 DNA reads TGCGCCAGCAGCCACTTACCCCGGGGTAGCGGGAGCTACAATGAGCAGTTCTTC. This sequence encodes CASSHLPRGSGSYNEQFF.

The V gene is TRBV25-1, the J gene TRBJ2-5; 8 nucleotides match TRBD2. V was clipped by 6 bases and J by 2 bases; unmatched bases: 5. CDR3 length equals 14 residues. Germline V gives CDR1 MGHDK, CDR2 SYGVNS. DNA of the CDR3: TGTGCCAGCAGCCTACCGGGGGGGCAAGAGACCCAGTACTTC. Translating it yields CASSLPGGQETQYF.

This rearrangement joins TRBV7-8 to TRBJ2-7; tentative D call: TRBD1 (5 bases). The germline V and J ends were trimmed by 0 bases and 4 bases, with 10 bases remaining between them. Per germline, CDR1 SGHVS and CDR2 FQNEAQ. The CDR3 extends over 14 amino acids. The CDR3 bases are TGTGCCAGCAGCTTAGCAGGGGCCCCATACGAGCAGTACTTC. It is translated as CASSLAGAPYEQYF.

V gene TRBV28 combines with J gene TRBJ2-1; no reliable D call. V lost 2 bases, J lost 8 bases, and 28 bases lay in between. The length of the CDR3 is 19 residues. Germline values: CDR1 MDHEN, CDR2 SYDVKM. The CDR3 DNA is TGTGCCAGCAGTTTAAGTTTAAAAAGTCAGGACGCGACCAATGATGAGCAGTTCTTC. Translating it yields CASSLSLKSQDATNDEQFF.

This chain connects TRBV30 to TRBJ2-6, with D possibly TRBD1 on 6 matching bases. This CDR3 spans 19 amino acids. Germline CDR1 is GTSNPN and CDR2 is SVGIG (reference sequence). The ends were cut back, 1 base at V and 2 bases at J, with 21 bases in the middle. CDR3 bases: TGTGCCTGGAGTGCCTCCGGGACAACCACTTTCCCTGGGGCCAACGTCCTGACTTTC. Protein product: CAWSASGTTTFPGANVLTF.

The chain carries TRBV19 and TRBJ1-5, with 7 bases lining up with TRBD1. CDR1 is LNHDA and CDR2 is SQIVND in the germline V gene (reference sequence). Trimming took 7 bases from V and 7 from J; bases not matched to a gene: 4. CDR3 length: 12 amino acids. CDR3 sequence (DNA): TGTGCCAGTATGGCAGGGGGGCAGCCCCAGCATTTT. Protein sequence: CASMAGGQPQHF.

The chain couples TRBV18 to TRBJ2-7; 9 nucleotides match TRBD2. J gave up 2 bases and V 2 bases, and 7 bases lay outside the gene matches. Per the germline V gene, CDR1 is KGHSH and CDR2 is LQKENI. There are 16 residues in the CDR3. The CDR3 spells CASSPMTSGPAYEQYF. The CDR3 region has the DNA TGTGCCAGCTCACCAATGACTAGCGGACCTGCCTACGAGCAGTACTTC.

This CDR3 is CASSPDGPRTDTQYF. The CDR3 DNA reads TGTGCCAGCAGCCCAGACGGACCACGCACAGATACGCAGTATTTT. V is TRBV7-9 and J is TRBJ2-3; D is unresolved. The germline V gene encodes CDR1 SEHNR and CDR2 FQNEAQ (reference sequence). The CDR3 spans 15 residues. V was trimmed by 5 bases and J by 1 base, leaving 13 bases between them.

The chain employs TRBV5-6 and TRBJ2-7; D not resolved. This CDR3 region has 14 residues. Germline CDR1 SGHDT, CDR2 YYEEEE. Trimming left V 2 bases short and J 1 base short, with 10 bases between. The CDR3 DNA is TGTGCCAGCAGCTTCGGTGCCGGATCCTACGAGCAGTACTTC. It codes for CASSFGAGSYEQYF.

The chain combines TRBV7-8 with TRBJ2-5; TRBD2 aligns across 11 bases. Looked up from germline, CDR1 is SGHVS and CDR2 is FQNEAQ. This CDR3 region has 16 residues. The V gene end was trimmed by 5 bases and the J gene end by 1 base; junction bases not matched to a gene: 6. The chain's CDR3 is CASSVTSGGLQETQYF. CDR3 DNA: TGTGCCAGCAGCGTAACTAGCGGGGGACTCCAAGAGACCCAGTACTTC.

This chain joins TRBV25-1 and TRBJ2-1; 11 bases are shared with TRBD1. CDR1 is MGHDK and CDR2 is SYGVNS in the germline V gene. The CDR3 has 17 amino acids. The trim removed 1 base at V and 2 bases at J, leaving 4 bases unmatched. The CDR3 DNA follows: TGTGCCAGCAGTGAATCCCGGACAGGGGGCGCCTACAATGAGCAGTTCTTC. This codes for CASSESRTGGAYNEQFF.

This chain links TRBV5-1 with TRBJ2-1; TRBD2 agrees at 12 bases. The CDR3 is 15 residues long. J lost 2 bases, V lost 8 bases, and 5 bases had no gene match. Germline CDR1 reads SGHRS; CDR2 reads YFSETQ. This chain's CDR3 is CARDGTSGPYNEQFF. The DNA of the CDR3 is TGCGCCAGAGACGGGACTAGCGGGCCCTACAATGAGCAGTTCTTC. Drawing the rest from reference TRBV5-1 and TRBJ2-1, the complete variable domain is KAGVTQTPRYLIKTRGQQVTLSCSPISGHRSVSWYQQTPGQGLQFLFEYFSETQRNKGNFPGRFSGRQFSNSRSEMNVSTLELGDSALYLCARDGTSGPYNEQFFGPGTRLTVL.

The chain joins TRBV13 to TRBJ2-7, with D tentatively TRBD2 (6 bases). The CDR3 runs 16 residues. CDR1 and CDR2 from the germline V gene are PRHDT and FYEKMQ (reference sequence). V shed 7 bases and J shed 4 bases, with 23 bases lying between them. The CDR3 region is CASTPAGGAQSYEQYF. CDR3 nucleotide sequence: TGTGCCAGCACCCCGGCGGGCGGGGCTCAAAGTTACGAGCAGTACTTC.

The chain is built from TRBV5-4 and TRBJ1-1; no reliable D call. Trimming took 0 bases from V and 7 from J, leaving 7 bases between them. Germline V lookup: CDR1 SGHNT, CDR2 YYREEE (reference sequence). The CDR3 runs to 12 residues. CDR3 sequence reads: CASSLGGLEAFF. The CDR3 bases are TGTGCCAGCAGCTTGGGAGGACTTGAAGCTTTCTTT. The full variable domain, rest sourced from reference TRBV5-4 and TRBJ1-1, is ETGVTQSPTHLIKTRGQQVTLRCSSQSGHNTVSWYQQALGQGPQFIFQYYREEENGRGNFPPRFSGLQFPNYSSELNVNALELDDSALYLCASSLGGLEAFFGQGTRLTVV.

This chain uses TRBV28 with TRBJ1-6, with 7 bases aligning to TRBD1. The CDR3 contains 17 residues. Losses at the gene ends were 5 bases for V and 3 bases for J; bases not matched to a gene: 10. Germline V lookup: CDR1 MDHEN, CDR2 SYDVKM. The CDR3 here is CASSVPERTGYNSPLHF. The CDR3 nucleotides read TGTGCCAGCAGTGTCCCCGAGAGGACAGGCTATAATTCACCCCTCCACTTT. Full variable domain (missing parts from reference TRBV28 and TRBJ1-6): DVKVTQSSRYLVKRTGEKVFLECVQDMDHENMFWYRQDPGLGLRLIYFSYDVKMKEKGDIPEGYSVSREKKERFSLILESASTNQTSMYLCASSVPERTGYNSPLHFGNGTRLTVT.

J is TRBJ2-1 and V is TRBV27; D may be TRBD1 (6 bases). This CDR3 comprises 13 residues. The germline V gene encodes CDR1 MNHEY and CDR2 SMNVEV (reference sequence). V was clipped by 0 bases and J by 9 bases, with 9 bases between them. CDR3 amino acids: CASSLSGASEQFF. The CDR3, as DNA: TGTGCCAGCAGTTTATCGGGGGCAAGTGAGCAGTTCTTC.

As concerns this clone: The sample contains more than one DNA sequence encoding this CDR3. The chain uses TRBV28 and TRBJ2-3; the match to TRBD2 covers 7 bases. Germline lookup yields CDR1 MDHEN and CDR2 SYDVKM. The V and J ends lost 3 bases and 3 bases, in that order; junction bases with no gene match: 6. This CDR3 is 15 amino acids long. CDR3 nucleotides: TGTGCCAGCAGTTTCTTGGCTAGCGGTACAGATACGCAGTATTTT. This sequence encodes CASSFLASGTDTQYF.

This chain joins TRBV9 and TRBJ2-7; 8 bases map to TRBD1. Per the germline V gene, CDR1 is SGDLS and CDR2 is YYNGEE. This CDR3 has 15 residues. J gave up 4 bases and V 3 bases, and 9 bases lay outside the gene matches. In DNA form, the CDR3 reads TGTGCCAGCAGCGCCACTGCAGGGGGCGGTTACGAGCAGTACTTC. Amino acids: CASSATAGGGYEQYF. Filled out from reference TRBV9 and TRBJ2-7, the complete variable domain reads DSGVTQTPKHLITATGQRVTLRCSPRSGDLSVYWYQQSLDQGLQFLIQYYNGEERAKGNILERFSAQQFPDLHSELNLSSLELGDSALYFCASSATAGGGYEQYFGPGTRLTVT.

The V call is TRBV5-6, the J call TRBJ2-5, with D perhaps assigned TRBD1 or TRBD2 (5 bases each). Trimming left V 7 bases short and J 3 bases short, with 13 bases between. The V gene's germline CDR1 is SGHDT and CDR2 YYEEEE. The CDR3 sequence is 13 residues long. CDR3 in amino acids: CASELGTEETQYF. As DNA, the CDR3 is TGTGCCAGCGAGTTGGGGACGGAAGAGACCCAGTACTTC.

The chain uses TRBV6-5 and TRBJ1-2, with 7 bases that match TRBD1. Per the germline V gene, CDR1 is MNHEY and CDR2 is SVGAGI. This CDR3 comprises 14 residues. The V segment lost 6 bases and the J segment 4 bases; nucleotides outside the gene matches: 8. The CDR3 spells CASRSPGQSYGYTF. The CDR3, as DNA: TGTGCCAGCAGGTCTCCGGGACAGTCCTATGGCTACACCTTC.

Here the CDR3 DNA reads TGTGCCAGTGGCATTTTCGGGAGGGCCTTGAGCGAGCAGTACTTC. Translating it yields CASGIFGRALSEQYF. The chain joins TRBV19 to TRBJ2-5, with TRBD2 matching over 8 bases. The J call could be wrong; TRBJ2-7 is a better fit for the DNA end. In germline, CDR1 is LNHDA, CDR2 SQIVND (reference sequence). The CDR3 totals 15 residues.

The rearrangement links TRBV10-2 to TRBJ2-7; D possibly corresponds to TRBD2 (6 bases). Germline lookup yields CDR1 WSHSY and CDR2 SAAADI. With 6 bases removed from V and 2 bases from J, the gap between germline ends came to 14 bases. This CDR3 spans 14 amino acids. The CDR3 DNA is TGCGCCAGCAGGAGACTAGATGGGACCTACGAGCAGTACTTC. It encodes CASRRLDGTYEQYF.